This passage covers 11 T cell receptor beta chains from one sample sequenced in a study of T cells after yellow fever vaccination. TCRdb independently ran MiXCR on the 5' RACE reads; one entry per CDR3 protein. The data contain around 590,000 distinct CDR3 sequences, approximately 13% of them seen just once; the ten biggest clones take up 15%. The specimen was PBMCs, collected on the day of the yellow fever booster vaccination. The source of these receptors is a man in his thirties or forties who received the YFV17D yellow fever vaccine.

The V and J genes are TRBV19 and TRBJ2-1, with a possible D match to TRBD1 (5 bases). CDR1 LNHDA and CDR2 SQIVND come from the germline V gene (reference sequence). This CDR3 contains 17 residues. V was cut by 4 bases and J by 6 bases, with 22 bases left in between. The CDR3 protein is CASSKGLWGQKRNEQFF. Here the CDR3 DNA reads TGTGCCAGTAGTAAGGGGTTGTGGGGCCAAAAACGCAATGAGCAGTTCTTC.

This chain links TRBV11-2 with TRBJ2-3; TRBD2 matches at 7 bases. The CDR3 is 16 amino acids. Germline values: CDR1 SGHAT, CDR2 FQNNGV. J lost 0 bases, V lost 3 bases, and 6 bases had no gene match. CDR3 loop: CASSFGGSPSTDTQYF. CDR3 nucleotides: TGTGCCAGCAGCTTTGGCGGGAGCCCTAGCACAGATACGCAGTATTTT.

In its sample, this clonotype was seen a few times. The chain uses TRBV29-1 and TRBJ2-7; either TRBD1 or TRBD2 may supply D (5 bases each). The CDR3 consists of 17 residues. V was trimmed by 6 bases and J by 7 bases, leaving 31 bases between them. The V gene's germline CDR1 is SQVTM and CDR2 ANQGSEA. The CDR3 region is CSVKGQGSGYRPGEQYF. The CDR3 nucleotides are TGCAGCGTAAAAGGGCAGGGCTCGGGCTACCGACCGGGGGAGCAGTACTTC.

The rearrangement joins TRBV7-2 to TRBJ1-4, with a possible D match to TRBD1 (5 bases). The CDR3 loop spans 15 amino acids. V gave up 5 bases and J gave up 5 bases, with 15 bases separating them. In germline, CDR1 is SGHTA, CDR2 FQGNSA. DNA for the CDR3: TGTGCCAGCAGCCCCCTCGGGACGTCCAATGAAAAACTGTTTTTT. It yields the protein CASSPLGTSNEKLFF.

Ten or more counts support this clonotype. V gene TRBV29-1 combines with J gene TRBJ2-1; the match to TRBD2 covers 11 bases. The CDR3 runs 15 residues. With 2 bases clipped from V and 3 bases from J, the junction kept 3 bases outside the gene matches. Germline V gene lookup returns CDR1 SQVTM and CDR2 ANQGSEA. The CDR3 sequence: CSVELLAGVYNEQFF. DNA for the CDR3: TGCAGCGTTGAACTACTAGCGGGGGTCTACAATGAGCAGTTCTTC.

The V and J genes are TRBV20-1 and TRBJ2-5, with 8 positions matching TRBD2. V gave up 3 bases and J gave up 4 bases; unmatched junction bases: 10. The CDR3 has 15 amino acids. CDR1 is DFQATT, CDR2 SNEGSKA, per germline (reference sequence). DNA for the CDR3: TGCAGTGCTAGCGCCAGCGGGGGCTACATAGAGACCCAGTACTTC. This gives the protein CSASASGGYIETQYF.

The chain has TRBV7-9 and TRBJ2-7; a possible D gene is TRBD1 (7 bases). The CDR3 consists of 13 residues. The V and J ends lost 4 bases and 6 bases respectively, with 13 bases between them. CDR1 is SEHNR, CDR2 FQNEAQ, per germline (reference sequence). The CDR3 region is CASSYAGQFEQYF. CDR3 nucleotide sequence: TGTGCCAGCAGCTACGCGGGACAGTTCGAGCAGTACTTC.

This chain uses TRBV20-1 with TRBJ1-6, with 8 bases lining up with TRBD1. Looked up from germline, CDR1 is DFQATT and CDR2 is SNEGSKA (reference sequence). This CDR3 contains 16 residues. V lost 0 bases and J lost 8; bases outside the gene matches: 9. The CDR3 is CSAREYRGDKDSPLHF. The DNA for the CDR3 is TGCAGTGCTAGAGAATACAGGGGGGATAAGGATTCACCCCTCCACTTT.

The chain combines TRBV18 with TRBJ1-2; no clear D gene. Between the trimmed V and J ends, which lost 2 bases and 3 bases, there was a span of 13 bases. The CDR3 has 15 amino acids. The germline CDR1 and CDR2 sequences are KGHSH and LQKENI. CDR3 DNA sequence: TGTGCCAGCTCACCAACGGTTGAGGGCTACTATGGCTACACCTTC. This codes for CASSPTVEGYYGYTF.

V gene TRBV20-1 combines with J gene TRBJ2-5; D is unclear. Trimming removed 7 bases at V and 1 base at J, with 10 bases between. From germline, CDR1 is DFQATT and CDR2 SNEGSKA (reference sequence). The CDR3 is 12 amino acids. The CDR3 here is CSGTPPQETQYF. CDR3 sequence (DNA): TGCAGTGGAACGCCACCCCAAGAGACCCAGTACTTC.

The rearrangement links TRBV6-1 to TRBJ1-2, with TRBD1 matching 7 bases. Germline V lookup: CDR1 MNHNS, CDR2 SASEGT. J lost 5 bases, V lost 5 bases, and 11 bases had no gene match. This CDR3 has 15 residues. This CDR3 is CASSPTFDREYGYTF. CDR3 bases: TGTGCCAGCAGTCCCACCTTCGACAGGGAGTATGGCTACACCTTC.